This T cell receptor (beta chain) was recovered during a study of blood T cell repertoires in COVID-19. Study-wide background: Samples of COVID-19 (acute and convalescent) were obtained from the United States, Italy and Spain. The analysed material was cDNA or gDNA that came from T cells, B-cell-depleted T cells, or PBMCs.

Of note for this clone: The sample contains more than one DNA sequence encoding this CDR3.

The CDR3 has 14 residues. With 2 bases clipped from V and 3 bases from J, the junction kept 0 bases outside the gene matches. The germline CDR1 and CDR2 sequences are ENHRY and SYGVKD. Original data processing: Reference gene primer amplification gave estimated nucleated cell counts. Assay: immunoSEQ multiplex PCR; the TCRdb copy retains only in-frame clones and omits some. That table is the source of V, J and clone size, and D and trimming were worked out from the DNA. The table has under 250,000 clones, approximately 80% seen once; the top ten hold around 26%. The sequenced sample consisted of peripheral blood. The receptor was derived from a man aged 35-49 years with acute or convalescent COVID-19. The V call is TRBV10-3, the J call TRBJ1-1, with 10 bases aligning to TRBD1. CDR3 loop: CAISEGQGDTEAFF. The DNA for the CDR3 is TGTGCCATCAGTGAGGGACAGGGGGACACTGAAGCTTTCTTT.